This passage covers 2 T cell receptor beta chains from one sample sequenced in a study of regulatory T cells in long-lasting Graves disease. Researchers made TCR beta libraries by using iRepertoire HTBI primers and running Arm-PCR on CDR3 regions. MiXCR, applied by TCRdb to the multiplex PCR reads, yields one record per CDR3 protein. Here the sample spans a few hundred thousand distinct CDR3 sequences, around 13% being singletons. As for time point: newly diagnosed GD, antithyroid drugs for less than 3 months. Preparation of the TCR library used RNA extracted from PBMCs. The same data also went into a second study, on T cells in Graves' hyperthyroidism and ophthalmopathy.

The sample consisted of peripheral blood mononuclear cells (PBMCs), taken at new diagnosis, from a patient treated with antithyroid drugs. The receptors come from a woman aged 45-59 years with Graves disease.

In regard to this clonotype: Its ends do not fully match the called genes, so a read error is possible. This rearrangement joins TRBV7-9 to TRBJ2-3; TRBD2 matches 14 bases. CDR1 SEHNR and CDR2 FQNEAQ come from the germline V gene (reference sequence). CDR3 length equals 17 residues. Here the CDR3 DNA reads TGTGCCAGCAGCTCCGGACTAGCGGGAGGTTTAGCAGACACGCAGTATTTT. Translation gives CASSSGLAGGLADTQYF.

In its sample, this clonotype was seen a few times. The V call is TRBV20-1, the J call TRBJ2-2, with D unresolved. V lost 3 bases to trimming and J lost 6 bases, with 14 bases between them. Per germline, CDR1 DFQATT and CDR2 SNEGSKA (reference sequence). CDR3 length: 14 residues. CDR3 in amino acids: CSASGGVTPGELFF. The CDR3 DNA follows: TGCAGTGCTAGCGGCGGAGTTACCCCCGGGGAGCTGTTTTTT.